These 22 T cell receptor beta chains share one sample of origin, sequenced in a study of blood T cells in healthy people across ages (dated by TCRdb to between 2014 and 2017). Library generation was performed with 5' RACE. TCRdb records Illumina HiSeq 2500 as the sequencer. A second roughly 7 to 11 cycle PCR used a sample-barcoded 5' primer and a J-beta primer mix. TCRdb took the public reads, trimmed them with fastp at Q25, ran MiXCR for clone calling and kept in-frame beta chains. Each record represents a unique CDR3 protein, reported with the most common genes and DNA among its rows. This sample comprises about a million distinct CDR3 sequences, around 54% of them detected only once. The ten largest clones capture 20% to 25% of the sample. What was sequenced was blood. The receptor set was obtained from a woman between 55 and 75 years old in good health.

The chain combines TRBV7-3 with TRBJ2-7, with D unclear. The germline V gene encodes CDR1 SGHTA and CDR2 FQGTGA. The CDR3 is 15 amino acids. V was clipped by 2 bases and J by 2 bases, with 13 bases between them. DNA of the CDR3: TGTGCCAGCAGCTTAGGGGTCGCTTCACCCTACGAGCAGTACTTC. As protein: CASSLGVASPYEQYF.

This clonotype occurred a few times. The chain employs TRBV24-1 and TRBJ2-3; D not certain. CDR1 and CDR2 (germline): KGHDR, SFDVKD. There are 13 residues in the CDR3. V shed 5 bases and J shed 4 bases, with 9 bases lying between them. In nucleotides, the CDR3 is TGTGCCACCAGTGCAAGTATCGCAGATACGCAGTATTTT. It is translated as CATSASIADTQYF.

This clonotype occurred once. The rearrangement links TRBV14 to TRBJ2-1; 8 bases align to TRBD2. The CDR3 contains 15 residues. V was pared by 4 bases and J by 8 bases, with 10 bases of the junction left unmatched. The germline gives CDR1 SGHDN, CDR2 FVKESK. DNA of the CDR3: TGTGCCAGCAGCCGCACGAAAACCGGGAGGGATGAGCAGTTCTTC. Translating it yields CASSRTKTGRDEQFF. Full variable domain (rest looked up from reference TRBV14 and TRBJ2-1): EAGVTQFPSHSVIEKGQTVTLRCDPISGHDNLYWYRRVMGKEIKFLLHFVKESKQDESGMPNNRFLAERTGGTYSTLKVQPAELEDSGVYFCASSRTKTGRDEQFFGPGTRLTVL.

This clonotype was counted only a few times. The chain links TRBV28 to TRBJ2-1; the D call may be TRBD1 or TRBD2 (5 bases each). Germline loops: CDR1 MDHEN, CDR2 SYDVKM. The CDR3 covers 15 residues. V lost 3 bases and J lost 6, with 15 bases in between. This CDR3 reads CASSFPRSGGNEQFF. The CDR3, as DNA: TGTGCCAGCAGTTTTCCCCGAAGTGGGGGCAATGAGCAGTTCTTC.

The J gene is TRBJ2-5, the V gene TRBV6-5; 8 bases agree with TRBD1. Per germline, CDR1 MNHEY and CDR2 SVGAGI. With 0 bases clipped from V and 4 bases from J, the junction kept 7 bases outside the gene matches. The CDR3 contains 16 residues. The DNA for the CDR3 is TGTGCCAGCAGTTACTCGGGGACAGGAGGTTTAGAGACCCAGTACTTC. Translated, it gives CASSYSGTGGLETQYF.

The rearrangement uses TRBV5-8 and TRBJ1-2, with a tentative D call TRBD1 (5 bases). Trimming cost V 3 bases and J 0 bases, with 18 bases left between them. The germline V gene encodes CDR1 SGHTS and CDR2 YDEGEE. The CDR3 spans 17 residues. The CDR3 nucleotides read TGTGCCAGCAGCTCCGGGACGGTCTACACAGCTAACTATGGCTACACCTTC. Translation: CASSSGTVYTANYGYTF.

The genes are TRBV6-6 and TRBJ1-4, with 8 bases identical to TRBD1. CDR1 and CDR2 (germline): MNHNY, SVGAGI (reference sequence). After removal of 6 bases from V and 10 bases from J, the junction contained 7 bases not matched to a gene. The CDR3 totals 13 residues. CDR3 sequence: CASSYRGALKLFF. The CDR3 DNA sequence: TGTGCCAGCAGCTACAGGGGGGCTTTAAAACTGTTTTTT.

CDR3 residues: CASSRDTERTQYF. The CDR3 DNA reads TGCGCCAGCAGCAGGGACACCGAAAGGACCCAGTACTTC. V and J are TRBV5-1 and TRBJ2-7; weak D call: TRBD1 (6 bases). The DNA end is a closer match to TRBJ2-5, so the J assignment may be wrong. The germline V gene has CDR1 SGHRS and CDR2 YFSETQ. The CDR3 is 13 residues long.

This clonotype has only a few counts. The chain is built from TRBV7-9 and TRBJ2-7; 10 bases are shared with TRBD2. V shed 7 bases and J 7 bases; nucleotides not matched to a gene: 4. Germline loops: CDR1 SEHNR, CDR2 FQNEAQ (reference sequence). The CDR3 is 12 residues long. In DNA form, the CDR3 reads TGTGCCAGCACTAGCGGGAGTGCGGAGCAGTACTTC. It yields the protein CASTSGSAEQYF.

This clonotype was seen a handful of times. The gene calls are TRBV3-1 and TRBJ2-1; D ambiguous. The CDR3 is made up of 11 amino acids. The germline gives CDR1 LGHDT, CDR2 YNNKEL (reference sequence). Trimming shortened V by 7 bases and J by 3 bases, and 4 bases separated the two germline ends. The CDR3 DNA reads as TGTGCCAGCACCCACTACAATGAGCAGTTCTTC. It encodes CASTHYNEQFF.

Remarks on this clonotype: The germline gene is not matched at one end of the junction; a read error may be the cause. This rearrangement joins TRBV18 to TRBJ2-1; TRBD1 agrees at 12 bases. Germline lookup yields CDR1 KGHSH and CDR2 LQKENI. The length of the CDR3 is 12 residues. The CDR3 loop is CASAPGQGAGFF. CDR3 bases: TGTGCCAGCGCACCGGGACAGGGGGCTGGGTTCTTC.

This chain joins TRBV10-3 and TRBJ2-1; 10 bases line up with TRBD1. Germline CDR1 reads ENHRY; CDR2 reads SYGVKD. The CDR3 extends over 12 amino acids. The J segment lost 7 bases and the V segment lost 6 bases, leaving 0 bases of the junction unmatched. CDR3 sequence (DNA): TGTGCCATCAGGGGACAGGGGAATGAGCAGTTCTTC. This translates into CAIRGQGNEQFF.

This clonotype was detected only a few times. The chain couples TRBV7-2 to TRBJ2-3; the D is unclear. Trimming shortened V by 5 bases and J by 13 bases, and 16 bases separated the two germline ends. The CDR3 runs 12 residues. Germline CDR1 is SGHTA and CDR2 is FQGNSA. CDR3 sequence reads: CASSRSLYGEYF. CDR3 sequence (DNA): TGTGCCAGCAGCCGCTCCCTGTATGGGGAGTATTTT.

The chain couples TRBV27 to TRBJ2-7, with D possibly matching TRBD1 (6 bases). Germline CDR1 reads MNHEY; CDR2 reads SMNVEV (reference sequence). The CDR3 consists of 15 residues. The V end lost 6 bases, the J end lost 2 bases, and 17 bases lay between the germline ends. CDR3 amino acids: CASSPLGQSAYEQYF. The DNA of the CDR3 is TGTGCCAGCAGCCCCTTGGGACAATCGGCCTACGAGCAGTACTTC.

This rearrangement joins TRBV10-3 to TRBJ2-7; 14 bases match TRBD2. Germline assignment: CDR1 ENHRY and CDR2 SYGVKD. CDR3 length: 16 amino acids. Trimming took 4 bases from V and 0 from J; bases not matched to a gene: 2. The CDR3 DNA sequence: TGTGCCATCAGTGCTGGGACTAGCGGGAGCTCCTACGAGCAGTACTTC. It specifies CAISAGTSGSSYEQYF.

This clonotype has only a few counts. The chain recombines TRBV12-3 or TRBV12-4 with TRBJ2-1; 9 nucleotides agree with TRBD2. After removal of 7 bases from V and 10 bases from J, the junction contained 14 bases not matched to a gene. This CDR3 has 15 amino acids. CDR3 in amino acids: CASKTPGLAFREQFF. In DNA, the CDR3 is TGTGCCAGCAAGACACCGGGACTAGCTTTCCGGGAGCAGTTCTTC.

The chain uses TRBV6-1 and TRBJ2-5; 11 bases match TRBD1. TRBJ2-7 explains the end of the DNA better; the J call may be wrong. Germline loops: CDR1 MNHNS, CDR2 SASEGT. CDR3 length: 14 amino acids. The CDR3 loop is CASIVDRGHDEQYF. For the CDR3, the DNA is TGTGCCAGCATTGTGGACAGGGGGCACGACGAGCAGTACTTC.

V is TRBV29-1 and J is TRBJ2-5; possible D gene TRBD2, 5 bases. Germline assignment: CDR1 SQVTM and CDR2 ANQGSEA. The CDR3 loop spans 12 amino acids. V gave up 3 bases and J gave up 5 bases, with 10 bases separating them. For the CDR3, the DNA is TGCAGCGTTGACCCCGGCGGGGAGACCCAGTACTTC. Protein: CSVDPGGETQYF.

This clonotype turned up a few times. The V gene is TRBV5-1, the J gene TRBJ2-7; D may be TRBD1 or TRBD2 (5 bases each). Germline V gives CDR1 SGHRS, CDR2 YFSETQ. V was shortened by 0 bases and J by 5 bases, with 12 bases between the two germline ends. CDR3 length: 14 residues. The CDR3 DNA reads as TGCGCCAGCAGCTTGGGGTGGGACGGGGACGAGCAGTACTTC. Its protein product is CASSLGWDGDEQYF.

The chain links TRBV7-9 to TRBJ2-1, with 7 bases lining up with TRBD2. The length of the CDR3 is 14 residues. Per the germline V gene, CDR1 is SEHNR and CDR2 is FQNEAQ (reference sequence). Unmatched junction bases numbered 3, after V lost 3 bases and J lost 4 bases. Here the CDR3 reads CASSLTSMYNEQFF. The CDR3 DNA reads TGTGCCAGCAGCTTGACTAGCATGTACAATGAGCAGTTCTTC.

This clonotype turned up a few times. V usage is TRBV24-1 and J usage is TRBJ2-1, with TRBD2 as a possible D gene (6 bases). CDR3 length: 17 residues. The ends were cut back, 1 base at V and 4 bases at J, with 16 bases in the middle. Per germline, CDR1 KGHDR and CDR2 SFDVKD. The CDR3 is CATSDFRQSGSYNEQFF. CDR3 DNA sequence: TGTGCCACCAGTGATTTTCGACAGTCCGGGAGTTACAATGAGCAGTTCTTC.

The chain uses TRBV7-9 and TRBJ2-5, with TRBD1 matching 10 bases. V was pared by 4 bases and J by 3 bases, with 8 bases of the junction left unmatched. The CDR3 totals 16 residues. Germline V gene lookup returns CDR1 SEHNR and CDR2 FQNEAQ (reference sequence). CDR3 residues: CASSSPRGTGEETQYF. CDR3 DNA: TGTGCCAGCAGCTCTCCGAGGGGGACAGGGGAAGAGACCCAGTACTTC.